This TCR beta chain appears in the sequencing data of a study of cytomegalovirus exposure and HLA in healthy donors. Whole-study findings and limits: TCR beta V segments were, for the most part, productive about 87% or about 30% of the time in an earlier analysis. A missense DCLRE1C variant was associated with V- and J-gene trimming of TCR beta chains in a later analysis, and an independent cohort replicated the association. Among TCR sequences, most were rare, though some public TCRs appeared in many donors.

Trimming removed 6 bases from V and 4 bases from J; junction bases left unmatched: 5. The CDR3 has 13 amino acids. Germline V CDR1 and CDR2: MDHEN, SYDVKM. Concerning this clone itself: Its antigen remains unknown.

With 60 Vbeta and 13 Jbeta primers, the PCR was carried out. TCRdb keeps only in-frame clones here, not all; method: immunoSEQ multiplex PCR. Of about 200,000 clones in the sample, around four fifths were seen once. The clonotype originates from a man in his forties in good health and CMV-seropositive. Material for sequencing was PBMCs. The chain joins TRBV28 to TRBJ2-7, with 8 bases aligning to TRBD2. The CDR3 spells CASRAGTRYEQYF. The CDR3 DNA sequence: TGTGCCAGCAGAGCCGGGACTAGATACGAGCAGTACTTC.